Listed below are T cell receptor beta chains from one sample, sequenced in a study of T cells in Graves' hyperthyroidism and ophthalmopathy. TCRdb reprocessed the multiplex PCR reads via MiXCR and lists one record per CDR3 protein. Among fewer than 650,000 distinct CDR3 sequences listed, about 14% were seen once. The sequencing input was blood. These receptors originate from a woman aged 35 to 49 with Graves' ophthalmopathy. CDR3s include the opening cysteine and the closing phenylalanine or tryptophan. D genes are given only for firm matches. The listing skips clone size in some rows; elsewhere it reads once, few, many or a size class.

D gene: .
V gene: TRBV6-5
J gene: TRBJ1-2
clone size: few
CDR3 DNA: TGTGCCAGCAGTTGGTCGGGGGGCCCCTATGGCTACACCTTC
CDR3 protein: CASSWSGGPYGYTF

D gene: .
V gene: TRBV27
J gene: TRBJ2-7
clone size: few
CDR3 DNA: TGTGCCAGCAGTCCCGCAGGGTCGCCAATCTACGAGCAGTACTTC
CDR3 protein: CASSPAGSPIYEQYF

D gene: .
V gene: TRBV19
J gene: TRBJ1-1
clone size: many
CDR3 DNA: TGTGCCAGTAGTCCGACCTTGGTGGGGTTTACTGAAGCTTTCTTT
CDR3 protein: CASSPTLVGFTEAFF

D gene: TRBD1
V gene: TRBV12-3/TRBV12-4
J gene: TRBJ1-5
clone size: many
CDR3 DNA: TGTGCCAGCAGTCGACAGGGGGCTTTCAATCAGCCCCAGCATTTT
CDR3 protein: CASSRQGAFNQPQHF

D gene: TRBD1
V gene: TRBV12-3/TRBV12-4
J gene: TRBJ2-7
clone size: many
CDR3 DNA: TGTGCCAGCAGTCGGGACCCGGGACAGGGATACGAGCAGTACTTC
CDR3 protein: CASSRDPGQGYEQYF

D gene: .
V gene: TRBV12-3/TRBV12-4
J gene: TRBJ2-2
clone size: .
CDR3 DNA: TGTGCCAGCAGGGGACTGATGAACACCGGGGAGCTGTTTTTT
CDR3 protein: CASRGLMNTGELFF

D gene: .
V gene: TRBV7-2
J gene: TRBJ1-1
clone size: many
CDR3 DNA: TGTGCCAGCAGCTTGAACAGGGAGGTAGCTTTCTTT
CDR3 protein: CASSLNREVAFF

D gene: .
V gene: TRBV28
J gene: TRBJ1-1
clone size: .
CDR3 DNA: TGTGCCAGCAGTTTCACTTACACGAACACTGAAGCTTTCTTT
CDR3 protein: CASSFTYTNTEAFF

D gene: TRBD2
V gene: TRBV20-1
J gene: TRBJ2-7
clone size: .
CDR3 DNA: TGCAGTGCGCTAGCGGAAAGCTCCTACGAGCAGTACTTC
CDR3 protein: CSALAESSYEQYF

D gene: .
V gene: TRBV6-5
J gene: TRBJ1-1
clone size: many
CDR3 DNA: TGTGCCAGCAGTTACGGGGCAGGGCTGCTGGGCACTGAAGCTTTCTTT
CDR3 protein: CASSYGAGLLGTEAFF

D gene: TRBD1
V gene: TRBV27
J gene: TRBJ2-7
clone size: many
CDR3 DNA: TGTGCCAGCAGTCTAGGGACAGGGAGCCCGCGCAGTTACGAGCAGTACTTC
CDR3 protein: CASSLGTGSPRSYEQYF

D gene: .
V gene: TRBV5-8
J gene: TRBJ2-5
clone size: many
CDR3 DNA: TGTGCCAGCAGCCCAGGGGGGACAAGCATCGGGGAGACCCAGTACTTC
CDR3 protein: CASSPGGTSIGETQYF

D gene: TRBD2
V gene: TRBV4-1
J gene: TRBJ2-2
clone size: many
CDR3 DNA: TGCGCCAGCAGCCAAGGACTAGCGGGAGTTGAAGTGAGAACCGGGGAGCTGTTTTTT
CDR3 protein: CASSQGLAGVEVRTGELFF

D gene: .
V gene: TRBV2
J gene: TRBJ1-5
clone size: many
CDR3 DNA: TGTGCCAGCAGTGAAAGGGACTCTTATCAGCCCCAGCATTTT
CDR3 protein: CASSERDSYQPQHF

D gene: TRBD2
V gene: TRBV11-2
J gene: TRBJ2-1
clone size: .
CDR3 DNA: TGTGCCAGCAGCTTACCCCTTGGCGGGAGGGACAATGAGCAGTTCTTC
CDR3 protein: CASSLPLGGRDNEQFF

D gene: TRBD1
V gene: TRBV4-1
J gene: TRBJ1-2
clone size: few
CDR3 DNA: TGCGCCAGCAGCCAAGGACAGGGGGGAGTCTATGGCTACACCTTC
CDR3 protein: CASSQGQGGVYGYTF